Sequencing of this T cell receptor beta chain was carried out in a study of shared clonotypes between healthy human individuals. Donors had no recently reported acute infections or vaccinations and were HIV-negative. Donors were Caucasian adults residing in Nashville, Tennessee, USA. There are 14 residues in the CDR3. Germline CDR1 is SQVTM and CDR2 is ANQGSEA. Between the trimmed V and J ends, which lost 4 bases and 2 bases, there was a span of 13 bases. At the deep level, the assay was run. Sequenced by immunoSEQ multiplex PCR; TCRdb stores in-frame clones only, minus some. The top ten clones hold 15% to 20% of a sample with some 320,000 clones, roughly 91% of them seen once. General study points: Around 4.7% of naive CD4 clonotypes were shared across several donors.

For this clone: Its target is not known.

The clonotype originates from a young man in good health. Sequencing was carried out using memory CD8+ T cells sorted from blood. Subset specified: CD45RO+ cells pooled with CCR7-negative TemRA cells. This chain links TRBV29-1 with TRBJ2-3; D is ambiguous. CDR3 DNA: TGCAGCGTTGTGGTCGGTCCGTTCACAGATACGCAGTATTTT. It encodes CSVVVGPFTDTQYF.